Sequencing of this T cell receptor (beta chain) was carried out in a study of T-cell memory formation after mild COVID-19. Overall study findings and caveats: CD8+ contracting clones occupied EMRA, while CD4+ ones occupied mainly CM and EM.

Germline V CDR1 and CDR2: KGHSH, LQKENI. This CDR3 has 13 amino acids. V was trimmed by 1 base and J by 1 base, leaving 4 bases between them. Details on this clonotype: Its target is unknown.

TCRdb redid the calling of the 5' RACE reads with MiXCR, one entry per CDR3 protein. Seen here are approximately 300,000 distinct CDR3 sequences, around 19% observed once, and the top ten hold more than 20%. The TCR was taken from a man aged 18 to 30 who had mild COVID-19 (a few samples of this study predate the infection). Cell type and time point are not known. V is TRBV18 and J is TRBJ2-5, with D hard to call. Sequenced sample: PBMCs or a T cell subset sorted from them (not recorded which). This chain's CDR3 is CASSPRAQETQYF. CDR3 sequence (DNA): TGTGCCAGCTCACCACGGGCCCAAGAGACCCAGTACTTC.